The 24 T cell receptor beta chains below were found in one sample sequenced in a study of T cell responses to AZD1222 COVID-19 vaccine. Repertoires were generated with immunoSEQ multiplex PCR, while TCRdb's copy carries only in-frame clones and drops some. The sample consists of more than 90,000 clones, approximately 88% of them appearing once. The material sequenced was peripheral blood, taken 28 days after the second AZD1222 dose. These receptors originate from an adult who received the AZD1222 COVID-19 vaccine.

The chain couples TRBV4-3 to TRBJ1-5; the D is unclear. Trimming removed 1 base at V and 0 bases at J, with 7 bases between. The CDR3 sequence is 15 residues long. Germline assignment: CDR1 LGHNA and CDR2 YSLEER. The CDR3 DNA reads TGCGCCAGCAGCCAAGCGAGAGATAGCAATCAGCCCCAGCATTTT. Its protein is CASSQARDSNQPQHF.

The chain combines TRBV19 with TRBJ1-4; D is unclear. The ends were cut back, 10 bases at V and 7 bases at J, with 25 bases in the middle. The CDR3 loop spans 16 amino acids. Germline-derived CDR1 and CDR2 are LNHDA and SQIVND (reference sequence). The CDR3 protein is CATAEGYLFGLEKLFF. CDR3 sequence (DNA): TGTGCCACCGCAGAGGGTTATCTGTTCGGTCTTGAAAAACTGTTTTTT.

CDR3 nucleotides: TGTGCCAGTAGTCAAACCGACCGTATGGAGACCCAGTACTTC. Its protein is CASSQTDRMETQYF. The chain links TRBV19 to TRBJ2-5; D gene ambiguous. The V end lost 5 bases, the J end lost 5 bases, and 15 bases lay between the germline ends. Germline values: CDR1 LNHDA, CDR2 SQIVND (reference sequence). This CDR3 contains 14 residues.

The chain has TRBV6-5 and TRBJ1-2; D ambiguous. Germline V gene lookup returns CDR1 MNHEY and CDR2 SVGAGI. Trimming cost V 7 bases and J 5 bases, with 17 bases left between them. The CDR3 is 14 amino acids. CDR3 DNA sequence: TGTGCCAGCATAGGGTTCATGACCGGGTATGGCTACACCTTC. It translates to CASIGFMTGYGYTF.

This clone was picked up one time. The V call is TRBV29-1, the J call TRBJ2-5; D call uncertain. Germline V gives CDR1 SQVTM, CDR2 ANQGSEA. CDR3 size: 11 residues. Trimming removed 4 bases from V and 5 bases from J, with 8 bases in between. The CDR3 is CSVGPRETQYF. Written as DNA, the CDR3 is TGCAGCGTTGGACCCCGGGAGACCCAGTACTTC.

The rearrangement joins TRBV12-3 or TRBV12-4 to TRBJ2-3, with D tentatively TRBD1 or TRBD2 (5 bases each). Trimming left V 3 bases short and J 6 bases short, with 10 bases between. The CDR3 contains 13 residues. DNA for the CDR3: TGTGCCAGCAGTTTTGGGGGTCCGGATACGCAGTATTTT. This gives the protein CASSFGGPDTQYF.

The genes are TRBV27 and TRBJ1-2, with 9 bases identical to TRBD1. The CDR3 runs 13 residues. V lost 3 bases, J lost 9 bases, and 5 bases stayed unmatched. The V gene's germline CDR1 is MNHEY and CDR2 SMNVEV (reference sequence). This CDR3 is CASSFGGQGSYTF. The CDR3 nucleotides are TGTGCCAGCAGTTTTGGAGGACAGGGGAGCTACACCTTC.

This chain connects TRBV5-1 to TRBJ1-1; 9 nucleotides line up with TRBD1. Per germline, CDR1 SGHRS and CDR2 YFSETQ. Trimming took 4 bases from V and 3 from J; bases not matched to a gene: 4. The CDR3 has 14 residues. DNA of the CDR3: TGCGCCAGCAGCATACAGGGGGCGGACACTGAAGCTTTCTTT. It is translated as CASSIQGADTEAFF.

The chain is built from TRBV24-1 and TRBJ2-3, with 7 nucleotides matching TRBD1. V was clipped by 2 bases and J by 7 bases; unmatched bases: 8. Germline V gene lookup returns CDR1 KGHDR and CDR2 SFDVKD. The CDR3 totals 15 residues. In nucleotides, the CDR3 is TGTGCCACCAGTGATTACGGGACAGTGACAAATACGCAGTATTTT. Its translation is CATSDYGTVTNTQYF.

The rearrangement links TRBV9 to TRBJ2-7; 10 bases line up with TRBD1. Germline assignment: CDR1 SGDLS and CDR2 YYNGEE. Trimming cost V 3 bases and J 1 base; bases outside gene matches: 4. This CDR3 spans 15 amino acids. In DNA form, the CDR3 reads TGTGCCAGCAGCGCCGGGACAGGGGAATCCTACGAGCAGTACTTC. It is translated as CASSAGTGESYEQYF.

The CDR3 loop is CASKHFSSGQVKDTQYF. The CDR3, as DNA: TGCGCCAGCAAGCACTTTAGCTCGGGACAGGTTAAAGATACGCAGTATTTT. The genes are TRBV5-1 and TRBJ2-3; 8 nucleotides match TRBD1. CDR3 length equals 17 residues. The J segment lost 5 bases and the V segment lost 6 bases, leaving 17 bases of the junction unmatched. The germline gives CDR1 SGHRS, CDR2 YFSETQ.

CDR3 bases: TGTGCCAGTACCCCGGGGGGGCCAGATACGCAGTATTTT. This codes for CASTPGGPDTQYF. The rearrangement joins TRBV19 to TRBJ2-3; 8 bases map to TRBD2. There are 13 residues in the CDR3. From germline, CDR1 is LNHDA and CDR2 SQIVND (reference sequence). The V gene end was trimmed by 7 bases and the J gene end by 4 bases; junction bases not matched to a gene: 4.

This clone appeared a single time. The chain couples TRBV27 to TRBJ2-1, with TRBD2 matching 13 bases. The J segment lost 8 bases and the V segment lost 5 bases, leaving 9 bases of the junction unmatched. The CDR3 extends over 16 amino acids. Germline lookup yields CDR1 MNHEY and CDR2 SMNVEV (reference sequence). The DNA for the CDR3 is TGTGCCAGCAGTGCCACGACTAGCGGGGGGAGGGATGAGCAGTTCTTC. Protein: CASSATTSGGRDEQFF.

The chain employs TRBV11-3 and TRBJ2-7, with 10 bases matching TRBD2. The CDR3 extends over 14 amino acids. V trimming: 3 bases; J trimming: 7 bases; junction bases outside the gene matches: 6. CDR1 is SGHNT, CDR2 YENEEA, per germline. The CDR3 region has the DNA TGTGCCAGCAGCTTCCTAGCGGGAGCTGAAGAGCAGTACTTC. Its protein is CASSFLAGAEEQYF.

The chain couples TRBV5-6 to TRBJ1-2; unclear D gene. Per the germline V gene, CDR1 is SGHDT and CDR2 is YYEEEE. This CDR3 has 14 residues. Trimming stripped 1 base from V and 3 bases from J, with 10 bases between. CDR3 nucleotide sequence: TGTGCCAGCAGCTTGTCCGGGGAAGACTATGGCTACACCTTC. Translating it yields CASSLSGEDYGYTF.

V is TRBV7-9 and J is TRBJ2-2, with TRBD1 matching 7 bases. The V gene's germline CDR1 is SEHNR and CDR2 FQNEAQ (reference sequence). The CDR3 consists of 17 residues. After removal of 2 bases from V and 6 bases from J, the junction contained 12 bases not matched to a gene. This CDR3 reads CASSLRVIQGTPGELFF. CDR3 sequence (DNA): TGTGCCAGCAGCTTAAGGGTCATACAGGGGACCCCCGGGGAGCTGTTTTTT.

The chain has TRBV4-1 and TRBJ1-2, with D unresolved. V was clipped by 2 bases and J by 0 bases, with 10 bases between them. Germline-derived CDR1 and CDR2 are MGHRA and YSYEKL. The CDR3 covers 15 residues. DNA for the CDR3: TGCGCCAGCAGCCAAACAGAGACCACTAACTATGGCTACACCTTC. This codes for CASSQTETTNYGYTF.

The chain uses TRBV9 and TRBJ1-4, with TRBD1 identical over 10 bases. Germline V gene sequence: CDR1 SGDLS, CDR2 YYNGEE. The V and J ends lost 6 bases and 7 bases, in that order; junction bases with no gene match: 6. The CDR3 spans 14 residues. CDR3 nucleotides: TGTGCCAGCACCTCCGGGACAGGGGTTGAAAAACTGTTTTTT. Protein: CASTSGTGVEKLFF.

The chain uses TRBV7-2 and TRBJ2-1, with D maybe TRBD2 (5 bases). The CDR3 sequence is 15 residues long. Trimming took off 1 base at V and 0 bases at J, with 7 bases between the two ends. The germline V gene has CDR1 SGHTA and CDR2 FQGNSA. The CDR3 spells CASSLDRGSYNEQFF. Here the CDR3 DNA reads TGTGCCAGCAGCTTAGATCGGGGCTCCTACAATGAGCAGTTCTTC.

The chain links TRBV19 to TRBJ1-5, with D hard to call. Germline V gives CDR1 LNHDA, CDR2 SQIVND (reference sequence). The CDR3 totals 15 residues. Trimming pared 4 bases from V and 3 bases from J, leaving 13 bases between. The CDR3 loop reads CASSNLAGYNQPQHF. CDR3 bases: TGTGCCAGTAGTAATCTAGCAGGTTACAATCAGCCCCAGCATTTT.

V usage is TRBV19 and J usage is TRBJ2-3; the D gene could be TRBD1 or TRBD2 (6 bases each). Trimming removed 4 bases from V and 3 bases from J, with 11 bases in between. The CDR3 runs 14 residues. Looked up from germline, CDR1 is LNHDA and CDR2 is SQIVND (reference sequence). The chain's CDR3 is CASSNGGGTDTQYF. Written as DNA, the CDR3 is TGTGCCAGTAGTAACGGGGGCGGAACAGATACGCAGTATTTT.

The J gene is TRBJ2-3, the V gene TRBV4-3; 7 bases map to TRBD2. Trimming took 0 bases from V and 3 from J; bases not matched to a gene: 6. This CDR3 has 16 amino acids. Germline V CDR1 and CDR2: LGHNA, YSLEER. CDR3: CASSQDFQRGTDTQYF. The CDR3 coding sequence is TGCGCCAGCAGCCAAGATTTCCAGCGGGGTACAGATACGCAGTATTTT.

This chain's CDR3 is CASSESLGSHYGYTF. CDR3 bases: TGCGCCAGCAGTGAGTCCCTCGGCAGCCACTATGGCTACACCTTC. The chain uses TRBV10-2 and TRBJ1-2; D is ambiguous. Trimming took 0 bases from V and 3 from J, leaving 11 bases between them. The length of the CDR3 is 15 residues. Looked up from germline, CDR1 is WSHSY and CDR2 is SAAADI.

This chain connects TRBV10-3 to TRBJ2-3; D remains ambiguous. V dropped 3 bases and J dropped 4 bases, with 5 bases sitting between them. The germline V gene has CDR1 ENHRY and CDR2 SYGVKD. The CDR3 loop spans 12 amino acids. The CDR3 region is CAISDIADTQYF. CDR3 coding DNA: TGTGCCATCAGTGACATTGCAGATACGCAGTATTTT.